The 19 T cell receptor beta chains listed next were all sequenced from one sample in a study of T cell responses to AZD1222 COVID-19 vaccine. TCRdb keeps only in-frame clones here, not all; method: immunoSEQ multiplex PCR. The sample consists of about 85,000 clones, over 75% of them appearing once. The sequencing here drew on peripheral blood, taken on day 0 of AZD1222 vaccination. These receptor sequences come from an adult in good health.

The V and J genes are TRBV27 and TRBJ2-3; D is uncertain. The CDR3 length is 16 residues. Germline CDR1 is MNHEY and CDR2 is SMNVEV (reference sequence). Trimming stripped 0 bases from V and 1 base from J, with 11 bases between. This CDR3 reads CASSLSLVKGTDTQYF. CDR3 coding DNA: TGTGCCAGCAGTTTATCTCTAGTTAAGGGCACAGATACGCAGTATTTT.

The chain couples TRBV5-1 to TRBJ2-5; 9 bases fit TRBD2. CDR1 SGHRS and CDR2 YFSETQ come from the germline V gene. The CDR3 covers 16 residues. J gave up 5 bases and V 4 bases, and 12 bases lay outside the gene matches. The CDR3 reads CASSAASGRPVETQYF. The CDR3 nucleotides are TGCGCCAGCAGCGCGGCGAGCGGGAGGCCGGTTGAGACCCAGTACTTC.

V is TRBV19 and J is TRBJ2-1; D call uncertain. Trimming cost V 2 bases and J 2 bases, with 10 bases left between them. Germline CDR1 reads LNHDA; CDR2 reads SQIVND (reference sequence). The length of the CDR3 is 15 residues. CDR3: CASSISRGAYNEQFF. DNA of the CDR3: TGTGCCAGTAGTATATCTAGAGGAGCCTACAATGAGCAGTTCTTC.

CDR3 in DNA: TGTGCCAGCAGTTTATTCAGGTTATCTGGACGGCCTATGAACACTGAAGCTTTCTTT. Residues: CASSLFRLSGRPMNTEAFF. The V and J genes are TRBV28 and TRBJ1-1; D remains unclear. CDR3 length: 19 residues. Germline values: CDR1 MDHEN, CDR2 SYDVKM. The V and J ends lost 1 base and 0 bases respectively, with 21 bases between them.

The CDR3 coding sequence is TGTGCCAGCAGCTTGGTTGGGACTAGCGGGATAAACGAAGAGACCCAGTACTTC. This encodes CASSLVGTSGINEETQYF. This chain links TRBV5-5 with TRBJ2-5; TRBD2 matches 13 bases. The CDR3 runs to 18 residues. V dropped 0 bases and J dropped 3; count of bases not matched to a gene: 8. Germline CDR1 reads SGHKS; CDR2 reads YYEKEE (reference sequence).

The chain carries TRBV5-1 and TRBJ1-1; maybe TRBD1 (6 bases). Germline CDR1 reads SGHRS; CDR2 reads YFSETQ. This CDR3 is 14 amino acids long. V was pared by 0 bases and J by 8 bases, with 14 bases between. In DNA form, the CDR3 reads TGCGCCAGCAGCTTGGAGGGGGGAAACAGGGAAGCTTTCTTT. This gives the protein CASSLEGGNREAFF.

The chain uses TRBV29-1 and TRBJ1-1; D is unclear. The CDR3 length is 12 residues. The V gene's germline CDR1 is SQVTM and CDR2 ANQGSEA. Trimming stripped 3 bases from V and 1 base from J, with 6 bases between. The CDR3 loop is CSVDLENTEAFF. In DNA, the CDR3 is TGCAGCGTTGATTTGGAGAACACTGAAGCTTTCTTT.

The chain carries TRBV2 and TRBJ2-7, with 7 bases that match TRBD1. The J segment lost 0 bases and the V segment lost 9 bases, leaving 11 bases of the junction unmatched. There are 15 residues in the CDR3. CDR1 is SNHLY, CDR2 FYNNEI, per germline. The CDR3 DNA reads as TGTGCCAGTGGGACAGTGAGGGCGGACTCCTACGAGCAGTACTTC. Translating it yields CASGTVRADSYEQYF. Based on the CDR3 plus reference TRBV2 and TRBJ2-7, the full variable domain is EPEVTQTPSHQVTQMGQEVILRCVPISNHLYFYWYRQILGQKVEFLVSFYNNEISEKSEIFDDQFSVERPDGSNFTLKIRSTKLEDSAMYFCASGTVRADSYEQYFGPGTRLTVT.

The genes are TRBV2 and TRBJ2-7, with TRBD1 identical over 7 bases. With V trimmed by 2 bases and J by 1 base, 2 bases remained unmatched. Germline V gives CDR1 SNHLY, CDR2 FYNNEI. The CDR3 extends over 14 amino acids. The CDR3: CASSELGQSYEQYF. CDR3 in DNA: TGTGCCAGCAGTGAATTGGGACAGTCCTACGAGCAGTACTTC.

This chain connects TRBV6-5 to TRBJ1-4; D not resolved. The CDR3 loop spans 15 amino acids. Per germline, CDR1 MNHEY and CDR2 SVGAGI. V was trimmed by 6 bases and J by 5 bases, leaving 16 bases between them. The DNA for the CDR3 is TGTGCCAGCAGACAACTACCCGGTCAAAATGAAAAACTGTTTTTT. Translating gives CASRQLPGQNEKLFF.

The chain has TRBV5-5 and TRBJ2-2; D is perhaps TRBD1 (5 bases). The CDR3 is 15 amino acids. Germline CDR1 reads SGHKS; CDR2 reads YYEKEE (reference sequence). Between the trimmed V and J ends, which lost 4 bases and 3 bases, there was a span of 13 bases. The CDR3 DNA is TGTGCCAGCAGCGTACAGGACACCTACACCGGGGAGCTGTTTTTT. The encoded protein is CASSVQDTYTGELFF. Combining the CDR3 with reference TRBV5-5 and TRBJ2-2 gives the whole variable domain DAGVTQSPTHLIKTRGQQVTLRCSPISGHKSVSWYQQVLGQGPQFIFQYYEKEERGRGNFPDRFSARQFPNYSSELNVNALLLGDSALYLCASSVQDTYTGELFFGEGSRLTVL.

J is TRBJ1-1 and V is TRBV3-1 (or the pseudogene TRBV3-2); D gene uncertain. V lost 0 bases, J lost 0 bases, and 5 bases lay in between. The CDR3 has 14 amino acids. Germline V CDR1 and CDR2: LGHDT, YNNKEL (reference sequence). CDR3 bases: TGTGCCAGCAGCCAAGATGGCTTGAACACTGAAGCTTTCTTT. This codes for CASSQDGLNTEAFF.

V usage is TRBV13 and J usage is TRBJ1-3, with a weak D call TRBD1 (6 bases). Germline V gene data show CDR1 as PRHDT and CDR2 as FYEKMQ (reference sequence). This CDR3 is built from 17 residues. The V and J ends lost 5 bases and 0 bases respectively, with 17 bases between them. The CDR3 spells CASSLRPDSSSGNTIYF. For the CDR3, the DNA is TGTGCCAGCAGCCTTCGACCGGACAGTAGCTCTGGAAACACCATATATTTT.

The rearrangement links TRBV24-1 to TRBJ2-1; TRBD2 aligns across 7 bases. The CDR3 contains 14 residues. Per the germline V gene, CDR1 is KGHDR and CDR2 is SFDVKD. V dropped 5 bases and J dropped 4; count of bases not matched to a gene: 4. CDR3 coding DNA: TGTGCCACCAGTGCGGCTAGCGGATACAATGAGCAGTTCTTC. It codes for CATSAASGYNEQFF.

The rearrangement joins TRBV18 to TRBJ2-1; D is unclear. Trimming left V 6 bases short and J 5 bases short, with 5 bases between. The germline CDR1 and CDR2 sequences are KGHSH and LQKENI. The CDR3 loop spans 11 amino acids. DNA for the CDR3: TGTGCCAGCTCGCCGAACAATGAGCAGTTCTTC. It codes for CASSPNNEQFF. Full variable domain (rest looked up from reference TRBV18 and TRBJ2-1): NAGVMQNPRHLVRRRGQEARLRCSPMKGHSHVYWYRQLPEEGLKFMVYLQKENIIDESGMPKERFSAEFPKEGPSILRIQQVVRGDSAAYFCASSPNNEQFFGPGTRLTVL.

V is TRBV11-3 and J is TRBJ1-3; 7 bases line up with TRBD1. CDR3 length: 13 residues. Germline values: CDR1 SGHNT, CDR2 YENEEA. Trimming removed 5 bases from V and 2 bases from J; junction bases left unmatched: 0. This CDR3 reads CASSDRAGNTIYF. The CDR3 DNA sequence: TGTGCCAGCAGCGACAGGGCTGGAAACACCATATATTTT.

The J gene is TRBJ1-2, the V gene TRBV6-5; 9 bases line up with TRBD1. The CDR3 sequence is 15 residues long. Trimming removed 5 bases from V and 2 bases from J; junction bases left unmatched: 6. From germline, CDR1 is MNHEY and CDR2 SVGAGI. CDR3 sequence (DNA): TGTGCCAGCAGTCATACTGGGACAGGGAACTATGGCTACACCTTC. Translated, it gives CASSHTGTGNYGYTF.

V usage is TRBV7-3 and J usage is TRBJ1-2; D perhaps matches TRBD1 (6 bases). CDR1 and CDR2 (germline): SGHTA, FQGTGA. Trimming pared 5 bases from V and 6 bases from J, leaving 13 bases between. The CDR3 covers 13 residues. The CDR3 nucleotides read TGTGCCAGCAGCCTTACAGGGTTTGATGGCTACACCTTC. Its protein product is CASSLTGFDGYTF.

The chain links TRBV28 to TRBJ2-1; D is uncertain. Germline CDR1 is MDHEN and CDR2 is SYDVKM. The V and J ends lost 6 bases and 0 bases respectively, with 9 bases between them. The CDR3 sequence is 14 residues long. DNA for the CDR3: TGTGCCAGCAGAACACCTAGCTCCTACAATGAGCAGTTCTTC. Translating gives CASRTPSSYNEQFF. Drawing the rest from reference TRBV28 and TRBJ2-1, the complete variable domain is DVKVTQSSRYLVKRTGEKVFLECVQDMDHENMFWYRQDPGLGLRLIYFSYDVKMKEKGDIPEGYSVSREKKERFSLILESASTNQTSMYLCASRTPSSYNEQFFGPGTRLTVL.